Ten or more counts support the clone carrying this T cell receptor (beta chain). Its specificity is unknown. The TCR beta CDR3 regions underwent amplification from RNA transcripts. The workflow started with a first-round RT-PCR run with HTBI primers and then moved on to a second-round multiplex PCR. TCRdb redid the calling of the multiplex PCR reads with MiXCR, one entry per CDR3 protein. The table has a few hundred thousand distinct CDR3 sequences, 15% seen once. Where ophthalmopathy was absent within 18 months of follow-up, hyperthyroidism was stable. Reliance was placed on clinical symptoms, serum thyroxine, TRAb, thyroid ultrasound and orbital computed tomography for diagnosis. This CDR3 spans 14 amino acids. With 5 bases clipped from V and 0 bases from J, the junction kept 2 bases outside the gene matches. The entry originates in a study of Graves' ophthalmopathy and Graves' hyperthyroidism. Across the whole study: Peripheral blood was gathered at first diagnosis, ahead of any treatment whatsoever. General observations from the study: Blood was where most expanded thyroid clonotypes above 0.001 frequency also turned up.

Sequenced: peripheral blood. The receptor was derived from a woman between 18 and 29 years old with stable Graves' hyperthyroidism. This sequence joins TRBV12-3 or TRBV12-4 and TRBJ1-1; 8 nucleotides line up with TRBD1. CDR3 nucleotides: TGTGCCAGCAGTCCGACAGGGGTGAACACTGAAGCTTTCTTT. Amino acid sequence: CASSPTGVNTEAFF.